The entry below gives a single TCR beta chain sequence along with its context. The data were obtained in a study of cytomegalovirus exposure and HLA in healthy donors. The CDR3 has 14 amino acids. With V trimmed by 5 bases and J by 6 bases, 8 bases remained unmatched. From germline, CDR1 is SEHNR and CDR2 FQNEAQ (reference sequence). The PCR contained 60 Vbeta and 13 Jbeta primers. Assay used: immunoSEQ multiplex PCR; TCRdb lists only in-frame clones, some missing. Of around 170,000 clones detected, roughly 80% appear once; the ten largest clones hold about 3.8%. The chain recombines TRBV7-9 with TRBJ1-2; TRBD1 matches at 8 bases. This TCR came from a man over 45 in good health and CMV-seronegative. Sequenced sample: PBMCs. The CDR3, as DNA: TGTGCCAGCAGCACCCAGGGGGCGTTGGATGGCTACACCTTC. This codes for CASSTQGALDGYTF.